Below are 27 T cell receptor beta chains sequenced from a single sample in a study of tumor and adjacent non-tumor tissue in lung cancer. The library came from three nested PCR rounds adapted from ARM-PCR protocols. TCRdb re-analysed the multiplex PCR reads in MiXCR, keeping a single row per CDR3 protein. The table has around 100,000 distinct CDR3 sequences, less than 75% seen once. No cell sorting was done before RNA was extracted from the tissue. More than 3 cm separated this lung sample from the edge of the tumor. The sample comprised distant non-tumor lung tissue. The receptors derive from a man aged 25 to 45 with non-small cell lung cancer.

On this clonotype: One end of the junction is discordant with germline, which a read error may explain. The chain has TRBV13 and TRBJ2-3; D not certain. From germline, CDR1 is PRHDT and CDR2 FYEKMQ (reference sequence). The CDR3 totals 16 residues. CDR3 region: CARSLTISATTDTQYF. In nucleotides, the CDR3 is TGTGCCAGAAGCTTAACGATAAGCGCCACAACAGATACGCAGTATTTT. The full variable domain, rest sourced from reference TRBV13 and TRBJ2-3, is AAGVIQSPRHLIKEKRETATLKCYPIPRHDTVYWYQQGPGQDPQFLISFYEKMQSDKGSIPDRFSAQQFSDYHSELNMSSLELGDSALYFCARSLTISATTDTQYFGPGTRLTVL.

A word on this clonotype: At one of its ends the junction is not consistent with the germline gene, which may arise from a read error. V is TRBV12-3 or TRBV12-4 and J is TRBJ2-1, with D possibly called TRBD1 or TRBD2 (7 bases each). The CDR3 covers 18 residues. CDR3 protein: CASSLLKGGGAQGDEQSF. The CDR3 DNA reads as TGTGCCAGCAGTTTATTAAAAGGTGGGGGGGCGCAGGGGGATGAGCAGTCCTTC.

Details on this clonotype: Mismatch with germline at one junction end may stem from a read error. This chain's CDR3 is CASSYPLGSGGETHYF. DNA of the CDR3: TGTGCCAGCAGTTACCCCCTAGGTTCCGGGGGAGAGACCCATTACTTC. The chain uses TRBV6-9 and TRBJ2-5; tentative D call: TRBD2 (6 bases). This CDR3 has 16 amino acids. Germline CDR1 is MNHGY and CDR2 is SVAAGI.

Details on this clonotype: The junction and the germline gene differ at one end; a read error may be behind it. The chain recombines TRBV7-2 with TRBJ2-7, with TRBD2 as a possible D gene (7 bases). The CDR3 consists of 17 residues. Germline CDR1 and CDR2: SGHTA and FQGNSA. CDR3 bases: TGTGTCAGCAGCTTAGCGATGGGCGGGGGCATCCCTCACGAGCAGTACTTC. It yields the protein CVSSLAMGGGIPHEQYF. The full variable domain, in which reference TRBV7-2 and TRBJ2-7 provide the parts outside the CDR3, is GAGVSQSPSNKVTEKGKDVELRCDPISGHTALYWYRQSLGQGLEFLIYFQGNSAPDKSGLPSDRFSAERTGGSVSTLTIQRTQQEDSAVYLCVSSLAMGGGIPHEQYFGPGTRLTVT.

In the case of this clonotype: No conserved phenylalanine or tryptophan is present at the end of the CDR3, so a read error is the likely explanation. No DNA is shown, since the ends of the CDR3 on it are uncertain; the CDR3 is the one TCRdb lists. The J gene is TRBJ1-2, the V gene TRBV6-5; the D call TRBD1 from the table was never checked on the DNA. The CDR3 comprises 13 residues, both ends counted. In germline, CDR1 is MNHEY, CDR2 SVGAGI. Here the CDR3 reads CASSTSGRYGYTS.

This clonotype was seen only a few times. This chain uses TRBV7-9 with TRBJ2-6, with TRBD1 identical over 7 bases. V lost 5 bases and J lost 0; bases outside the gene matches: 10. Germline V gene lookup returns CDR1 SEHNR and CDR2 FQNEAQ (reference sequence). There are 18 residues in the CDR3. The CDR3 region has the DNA TGTGCCAGCAGCGTCGACAGGGTTTCAAGCTCTGGGGCCAACGTCCTGACTTTC. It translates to CASSVDRVSSSGANVLTF.

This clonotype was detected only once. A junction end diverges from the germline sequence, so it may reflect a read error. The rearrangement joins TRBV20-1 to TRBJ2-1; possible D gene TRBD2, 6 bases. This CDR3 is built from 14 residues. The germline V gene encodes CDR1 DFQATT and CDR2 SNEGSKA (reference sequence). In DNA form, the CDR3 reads TGCAGTGCTAGTTCCCAGGGAGGTCTGAATGAGCGGTTCTTC. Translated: CSASSQGGLNERFF.

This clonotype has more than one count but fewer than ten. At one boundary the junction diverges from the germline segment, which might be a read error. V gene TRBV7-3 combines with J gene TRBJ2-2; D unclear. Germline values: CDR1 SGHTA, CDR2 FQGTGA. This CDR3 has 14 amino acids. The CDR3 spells CASSNTRNAGELFF. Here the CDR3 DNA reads TGTGCCAGCAGCAACACCAGGAACGCCGGGGAGCTGTTTTTT.

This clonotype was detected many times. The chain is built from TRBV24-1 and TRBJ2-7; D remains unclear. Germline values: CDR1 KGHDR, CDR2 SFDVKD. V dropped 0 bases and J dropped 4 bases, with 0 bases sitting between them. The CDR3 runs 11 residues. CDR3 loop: CATSDLYEQYF. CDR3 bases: TGTGCCACCAGTGATTTGTACGAGCAGTACTTC.

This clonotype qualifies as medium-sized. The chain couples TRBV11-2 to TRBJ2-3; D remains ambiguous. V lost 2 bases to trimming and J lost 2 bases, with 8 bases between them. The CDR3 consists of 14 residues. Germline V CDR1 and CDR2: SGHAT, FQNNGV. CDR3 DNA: TGTGCCAGCAGCTTAAGACGGGTCACAGATACGCAGTATTTT. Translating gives CASSLRRVTDTQYF. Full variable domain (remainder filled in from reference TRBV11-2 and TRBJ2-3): EAGVAQSPRYKIIEKRQSVAFWCNPISGHATLYWYQQILGQGPKLLIQFQNNGVVDDSQLPKDRFSAERLKGVDSTLKIQPAKLEDSAVYLCASSLRRVTDTQYFGPGTRLTVL.

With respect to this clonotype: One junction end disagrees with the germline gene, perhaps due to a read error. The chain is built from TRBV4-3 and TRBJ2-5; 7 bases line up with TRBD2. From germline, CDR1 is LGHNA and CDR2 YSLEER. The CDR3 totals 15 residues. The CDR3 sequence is CASSHVGGCEEIQYF. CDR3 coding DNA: TGCGCCAGCAGCCATGTCGGGGGGTGCGAAGAGATCCAGTACTTC.

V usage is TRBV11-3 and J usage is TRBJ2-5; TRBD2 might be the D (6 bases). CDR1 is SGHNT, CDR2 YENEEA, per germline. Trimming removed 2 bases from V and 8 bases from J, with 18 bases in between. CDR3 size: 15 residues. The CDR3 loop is CASSLRTVSGATQYF. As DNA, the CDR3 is TGTGCCAGCAGCTTAAGGACTGTGTCGGGAGCAACCCAGTACTTC.

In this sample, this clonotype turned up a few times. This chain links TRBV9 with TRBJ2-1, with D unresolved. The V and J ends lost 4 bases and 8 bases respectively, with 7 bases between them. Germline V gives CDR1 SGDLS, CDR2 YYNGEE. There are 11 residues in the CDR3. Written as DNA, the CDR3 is TGTGCCAGCAGCTACGCCGATGAGCAGTTCTTC. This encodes CASSYADEQFF.

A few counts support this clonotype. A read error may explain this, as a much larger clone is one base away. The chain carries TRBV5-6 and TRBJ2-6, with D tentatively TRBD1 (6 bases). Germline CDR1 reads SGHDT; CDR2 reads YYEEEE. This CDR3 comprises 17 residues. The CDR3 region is CASSLVGAGAGASVLTF. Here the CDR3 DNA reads TGTGCCAGCAGCTTGGTTGGGGCAGGGGCTGGGGCCAGCGTCCTGACTTTC. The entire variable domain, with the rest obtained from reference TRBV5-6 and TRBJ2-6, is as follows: DAGVTQSPTHLIKTRGQQVTLRCSPKSGHDTVSWYQQALGQGPQFIFQYYEEEERQRGNFPDRFSGHQFPNYSSELNVNALLLGDSALYLCASSLVGAGAGASVLTFGAGSRLTVL.

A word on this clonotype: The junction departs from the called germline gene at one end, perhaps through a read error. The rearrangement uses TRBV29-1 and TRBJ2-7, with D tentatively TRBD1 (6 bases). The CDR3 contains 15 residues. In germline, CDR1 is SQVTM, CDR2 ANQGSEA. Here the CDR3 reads CSIGSDRLTSYERYF. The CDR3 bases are TGCAGCATTGGGTCGGACAGATTAACCTCCTACGAGCGGTACTTC.

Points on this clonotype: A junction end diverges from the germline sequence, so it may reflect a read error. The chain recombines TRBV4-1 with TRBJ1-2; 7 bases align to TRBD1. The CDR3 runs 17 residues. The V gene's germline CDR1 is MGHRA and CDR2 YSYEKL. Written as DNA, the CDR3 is TGCGCCAGCAGCCAAGACCTGGCGGCAGGGGGGGGCTATGTCTACACCTTC. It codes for CASSQDLAAGGGYVYTF.

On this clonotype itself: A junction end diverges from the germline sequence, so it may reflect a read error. The CDR3, as DNA: TGTACCAGCAGATCGGACAGGGGACAGTTCTTC. This encodes CTSRSDRGQFF. The V gene is TRBV5-6, the J gene TRBJ2-1; 9 bases align to TRBD1. Germline V gene lookup returns CDR1 SGHDT and CDR2 YYEEEE. This CDR3 has 11 residues. Full variable domain (missing parts from reference TRBV5-6 and TRBJ2-1): DAGVTQSPTHLIKTRGQQVTLRCSPKSGHDTVSWYQQALGQGPQFIFQYYEEEERQRGNFPDRFSGHQFPNYSSELNVNALLLGDSALYLCTSRSDRGQFFGPGTRLTVL.

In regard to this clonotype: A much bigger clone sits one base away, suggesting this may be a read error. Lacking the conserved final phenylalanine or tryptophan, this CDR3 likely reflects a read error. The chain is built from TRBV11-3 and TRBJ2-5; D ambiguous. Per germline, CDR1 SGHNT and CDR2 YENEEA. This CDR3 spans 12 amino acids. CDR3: CAGSPMAETQYY. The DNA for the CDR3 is TGTGCCGGCAGCCCTATGGCAGAGACCCAGTACTAC.

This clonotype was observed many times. The DNA for the CDR3 is TGTGCCAGCAGCCCCGGGGGGGACGAGCAGTACTTC. It codes for CASSPGGDEQYF. The chain has TRBV5-4 and TRBJ2-7, with TRBD2 matching over 8 bases. This CDR3 region has 12 residues. Germline CDR1 and CDR2: SGHNT and YYREEE (reference sequence). The V gene end was trimmed by 4 bases and the J gene end by 5 bases; junction bases not matched to a gene: 2.

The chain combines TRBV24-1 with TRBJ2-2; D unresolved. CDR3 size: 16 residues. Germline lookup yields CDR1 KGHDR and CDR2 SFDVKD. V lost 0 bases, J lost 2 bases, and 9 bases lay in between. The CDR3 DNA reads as TGTGCCACCAGTGATTTGTACGGACGAAACACCGGGGAGCTGTTTTTT. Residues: CATSDLYGRNTGELFF.

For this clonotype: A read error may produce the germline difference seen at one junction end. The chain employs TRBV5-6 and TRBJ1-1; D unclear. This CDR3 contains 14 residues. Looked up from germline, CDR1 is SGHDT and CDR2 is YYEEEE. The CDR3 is CASSRREANTEAFF. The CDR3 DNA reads TGTGCCAGCAGCCGTCGGGAGGCGAACACTGAAGCCTTCTTT.

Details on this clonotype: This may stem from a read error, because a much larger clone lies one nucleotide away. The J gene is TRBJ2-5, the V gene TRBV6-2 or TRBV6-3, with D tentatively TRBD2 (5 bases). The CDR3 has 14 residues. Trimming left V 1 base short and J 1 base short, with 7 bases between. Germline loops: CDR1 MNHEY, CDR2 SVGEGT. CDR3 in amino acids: CASSYLRAQETQYF. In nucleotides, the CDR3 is TGTGCCAGCAGTTACTTGCGGGCCCAAGAGACCCAGTACTTC.

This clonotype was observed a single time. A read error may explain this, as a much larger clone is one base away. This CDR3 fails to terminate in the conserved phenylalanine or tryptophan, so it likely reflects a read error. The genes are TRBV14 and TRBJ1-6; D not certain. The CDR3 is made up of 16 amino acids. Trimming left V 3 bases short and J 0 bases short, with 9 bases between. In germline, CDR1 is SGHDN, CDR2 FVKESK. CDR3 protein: CASSHRIFSYNSPLHI. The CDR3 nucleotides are TGTGCCAGCAGCCATCGGATATTCTCCTATAATTCACCCCTCCACATT.

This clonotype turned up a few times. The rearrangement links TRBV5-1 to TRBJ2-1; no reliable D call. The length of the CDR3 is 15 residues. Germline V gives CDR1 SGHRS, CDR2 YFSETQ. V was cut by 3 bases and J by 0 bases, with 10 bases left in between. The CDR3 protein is CASSSRVSSYNEQFF. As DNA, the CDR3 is TGCGCCAGCAGCTCCCGGGTTAGCTCCTACAATGAGCAGTTCTTC. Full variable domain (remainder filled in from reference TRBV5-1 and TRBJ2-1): KAGVTQTPRYLIKTRGQQVTLSCSPISGHRSVSWYQQTPGQGLQFLFEYFSETQRNKGNFPGRFSGRQFSNSRSEMNVSTLELGDSALYLCASSSRVSSYNEQFFGPGTRLTVL.

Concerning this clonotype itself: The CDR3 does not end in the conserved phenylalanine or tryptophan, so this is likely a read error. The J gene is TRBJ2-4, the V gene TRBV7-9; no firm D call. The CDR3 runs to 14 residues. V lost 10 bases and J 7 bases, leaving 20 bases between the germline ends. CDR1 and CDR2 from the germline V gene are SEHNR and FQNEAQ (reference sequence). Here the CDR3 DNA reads TGTGCCAACAACTTAGTGGGCAGTTCGAACATTCAGTACCTC. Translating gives CANNLVGSSNIQYL.

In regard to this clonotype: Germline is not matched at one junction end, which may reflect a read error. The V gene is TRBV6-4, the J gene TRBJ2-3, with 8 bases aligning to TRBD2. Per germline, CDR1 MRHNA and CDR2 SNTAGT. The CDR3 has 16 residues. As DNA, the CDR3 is TGTGCCAGCAGTGACCTTAGCGGGGTCGGTTCAGATACGCGGTATTTT. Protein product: CASSDLSGVGSDTRYF.

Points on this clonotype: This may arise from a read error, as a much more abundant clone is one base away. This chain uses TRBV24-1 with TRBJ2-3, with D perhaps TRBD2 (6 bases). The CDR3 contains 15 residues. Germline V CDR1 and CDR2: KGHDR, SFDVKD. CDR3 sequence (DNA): TGTGCCACCAGTGATCGGAACGGGGAGGCAGATACGCAGAATTTT. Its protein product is CATSDRNGEADTQNF.